This T cell receptor beta chain was recorded in a study of blood T cell repertoires in COVID-19. Whole-study context: T cells, B-cell-depleted T cells, or PBMCs supplied cDNA or gDNA.

In the authors' methods: Counts of nucleated cells, estimated from reference gene primer amplification, were obtained. The data were produced by immunoSEQ multiplex PCR, yet TCRdb's version contains in-frame clones alone and is incomplete. That table supplies the V and J calls and clone size; D and trimming were determined from the DNA. The data hold about 200,000 clones, with around nine tenths observed a single time. V gave up 5 bases and J gave up 4 bases; unmatched junction bases: 4. Germline-derived CDR1 and CDR2 are SGHTA and FQGTGA. This CDR3 spans 15 amino acids. This clone was observed once. The sequenced sample consisted of peripheral blood. This sequence was found in a man between 60 and 75 years old with acute or convalescent COVID-19. This rearrangement joins TRBV7-3 to TRBJ1-4, with 10 nucleotides matching TRBD1. The CDR3 loop reads CASSLTGGVNEKLFF. The CDR3 DNA is TGTGCCAGCAGCCTGACAGGGGGCGTTAATGAAAAACTGTTTTTT.